A selection of T cell receptor beta chains follows, all from one sample in a study of chemoradiotherapy in HPV16-positive cancers. Assay used: immunoSEQ multiplex PCR; TCRdb lists only in-frame clones, some missing. The table has 3,000 to 5,000 clones, about 91% seen once; the top ten hold around 4.2%. The sequencing used tumor tissue, collected from a patient who underwent chemoradiotherapy. These receptors all come from a human donor with HPV-associated anogenital cancer. The CDR3 runs from the conserved cysteine through the conserved F or W. The D gene is left open where the match is weak. The size entry is marked missing in some rows and otherwise reads once, few, many or a size class.

len	v_gene	d_gene	j_gene	abundance	CDR3nt	CDR3aa
16	TRBV7-9	TRBD1	TRBJ1-1	NA	TGTGCCAGCAGCATACGAAAACAGGGGGCGGACACTGAAGCTTTCTTT	CASSIRKQGADTEAFF
14	TRBV7-9	NA	TRBJ2-7	NA	TGTGCCAGCAGCTTAGGATGGGGGGACTACGAGCAGTACTTC	CASSLGWGDYEQYF
15	TRBV15	NA	TRBJ1-3	NA	TGTGCCACCAGCAGAGATAGGTTTACGAGGGACACCATATATTTT	CATSRDRFTRDTIYF
13	TRBV10-1	NA	TRBJ2-7	once	TGCGCCAGCAGTGAGTCGTCTCCCTACGAGCAGTACTTC	CASSESSPYEQYF
14	TRBV30	TRBD1	TRBJ1-1	NA	TGTGCCTGGAGTGACAGGGGGTATAGGACTGAAGCTTTCTTT	CAWSDRGYRTEAFF
13	TRBV7-2	NA	TRBJ1-1	NA	TGTGCCAGCAGCCCCGGGACTACCACTGAAGCTTTCTTT	CASSPGTTTEAFF
20	TRBV4-3	TRBD1	TRBJ2-4	NA	TGCGCCAGCAGCCCAAGATTCCCCCTCGACAGGGCTCTAACCAAAAACATTCAGTACTTC	CASSPRFPLDRALTKNIQYF
13	TRBV5-1	TRBD1	TRBJ2-3	once	TGCGCCAGCAGGGACACAGGGGCAGATACGCAGTATTTT	CASRDTGADTQYF
18	TRBV10-1	NA	TRBJ2-1	once	TGCGCCTGCATCCGCTACTCGGGGGCTAAAACTTCCTACAATGAGCAGTTCTTC	CACIRYSGAKTSYNEQFF
15	TRBV7-3	NA	TRBJ2-3	NA	TGTGCCAGCAGCTCCGACGGGAGACAGGGAGATACGCAGTATTTT	CASSSDGRQGDTQYF
14	TRBV5-1	NA	TRBJ2-5	NA	TGCGCCAGCAGCTTGGGTCAGGGAGAAGAGACCCAGTACTTC	CASSLGQGEETQYF
15	TRBV6-5	NA	TRBJ1-2	NA	TGTGCCAGCAGTACGAGGAGTTCCGGGAGCTATGGCTACACCTTC	CASSTRSSGSYGYTF
15	TRBV19	TRBD1	TRBJ2-5	NA	TGTGCCAGTAGTTCTTACGACAGGGGGCGAGAGACCCAGTACTTC	CASSSYDRGRETQYF
16	TRBV6-5	NA	TRBJ2-7	once	TGTGCCAGCAGTTACGGGGCAGGGAGGATCTCAGGGGAGCAGTACTTC	CASSYGAGRISGEQYF
16	TRBV6-1	TRBD1	TRBJ2-1	NA	TGTGCCAGCAGTGAACTGGGACAGGGCCGATACAATGAGCAGTTCTTC	CASSELGQGRYNEQFF
14	TRBV5-1	NA	TRBJ1-1	NA	TGCGCCAGCAGCTTGGGTACCTTGAACACTGAAGCTTTCTTT	CASSLGTLNTEAFF
14	TRBV5-1	TRBD2	TRBJ2-1	NA	TGCGCCAGCAGCCCGACTAGCAGCAACAATGAGCAGTTCTTC	CASSPTSSNNEQFF
13	TRBV11-2	NA	TRBJ1-1	NA	TGTGCCAGCAGCTTACGCAGGAACACTGAAGCTTTCTTT	CASSLRRNTEAFF
18	TRBV7-2	NA	TRBJ2-3	NA	TGTGCCAGCAGCTTGGGAGTAGTCGGGGCCGGGCGTCCAGATACGCAGTATTTT	CASSLGVVGAGRPDTQYF
13	TRBV27	TRBD1	TRBJ2-7	NA	TGTGCCAGGTTACAGGGGCCGTCGGAAGAGCAGTACTTC	CARLQGPSEEQYF
13	TRBV29-1	NA	TRBJ1-2	NA	TGCAGCGGAACAGGTCGCTCTTACTATGGCTACACCTTC	CSGTGRSYYGYTF
15	TRBV6-1	NA	TRBJ1-6	NA	TGTGCCAGCACCTTGGACAGATCCTATAATTCACCCCTCCACTTT	CASTLDRSYNSPLHF
15	TRBV4-1	TRBD1	TRBJ1-1	NA	TGCGCCAGCAGCCAATGGGACAGCATGAACACTGAAGCTTTCTTT	CASSQWDSMNTEAFF
15	TRBV5-1	TRBD1	TRBJ2-1	NA	TGCGCCAGCAGCCCGGGACAGGTAGTCTACAATGAGCAGTTCTTC	CASSPGQVVYNEQFF
13	TRBV11-3	NA	TRBJ2-1	NA	TGTGCCAGCAGCACCGACAGCTACAATGAGCAGTTCTTC	CASSTDSYNEQFF
12	TRBV11-1	NA	TRBJ1-6	NA	TGTGCCAGCAGCTTCCGCGAGGCACCCCTCCACTTT	CASSFREAPLHF
12	TRBV6-7	NA	TRBJ1-3	NA	TGTGCCAGGGAGGGGTCTGGAAACACCATATATTTT	CAREGSGNTIYF
13	TRBV6-6	NA	TRBJ2-1	NA	TGTGCCAGCAGTTACTCGAAAGGGACTGAGCAGTTCTTC	CASSYSKGTEQFF
13	TRBV11-3	NA	TRBJ2-1	NA	TGTGCCAGCAGCTTGAGGAGGGGGGATGAGCAGTTCTTC	CASSLRRGDEQFF
13	TRBV6-5	NA	TRBJ1-2	NA	TGTGCCAGCAGTCTGGATTCTAACTATGGCTACACCTTC	CASSLDSNYGYTF
13	TRBV19	NA	TRBJ1-2	NA	TGTGCCAGTAGGACAACAGAGAACTATGGCTACACCTTC	CASRTTENYGYTF
17	TRBV28	NA	TRBJ1-1	NA	TGTGCCAGCAGTTTATTGAGGGTTCGGCACCCCGGCACTGAAGCTTTCTTT	CASSLLRVRHPGTEAFF
15	TRBV18	NA	TRBJ1-2	NA	TGTGCCAGCTCACCCGGACAGAGAACTAACTATGGCTACACCTTC	CASSPGQRTNYGYTF